This T cell receptor (beta chain) is from a study of blood T cell repertoires in COVID-19. Overall study context: PBMCs, B-cell-depleted T cells, or T cells provided the cDNA or gDNA that made up the material.

TCRdb's table, derived via immunoSEQ multiplex PCR, lists solely in-frame clones and lacks some. The profile shows about 100,000 clones, over 75% of them singletons. The CDR3 runs to 13 residues. Germline V lookup: CDR1 GTSNPN, CDR2 SVGIG (reference sequence). Trimming at V came to 3 bases and at J to 9 bases, leaving 10 bases not matched to a gene. The source is a man aged 30 to 45 in a cohort sampled during active COVID-19. The sample consisted of peripheral blood. The chain employs TRBV30 and TRBJ2-7; 8 bases are shared with TRBD1. CDR3 protein: CAWRIQGALGQYF. The CDR3 nucleotides are TGTGCCTGGAGGATTCAGGGGGCGCTGGGGCAGTACTTC.